This is a list of T cell receptor beta chains from one sample in a study of blood T cell repertoires in COVID-19. Profiling relied on immunoSEQ multiplex PCR, and the TCRdb table lists in-frame clones only, not all of them. The table records roughly 200,000 clones, about 90% of them present only once. Sequenced material: PBMCs or T cells enriched from blood (not recorded which). The receptors were sampled from a woman in her forties or fifties in a cohort exposed to, infected with or recovered from COVID-19 (not recorded which). Each CDR3 is given with its conserved first and last residue. A D gene is named only where the DNA matches it firmly.

j_call v_call d_call cdr3_nt cdr3_aa
TRBJ1-2 TRBV4-3 TRBD1 TGCGCCAGCAGCCAAAAGGGACAGCCTAACTATGGCTACACCTTC CASSQKGQPNYGYTF
TRBJ1-6 TRBV7-8 TRBD1 TGTGCCAGCAGCCCCCGCCTAAGACAGGGGGATTCACCCCTCCACTTT CASSPRLRQGDSPLHF
TRBJ1-2 TRBV19 TRBD1 TGTGCCAGTAGTCCCGAACGGGGACAGCTGAGATTGAACTATGGCTACACCTTC CASSPERGQLRLNYGYTF
TRBJ1-1 TRBV7-9 . TGTGCCAGCAGTTCTTGGGCGAACACTGAAGCTTTCTTT CASSSWANTEAFF
TRBJ1-1 TRBV10-3 . TGTGCCATCAGTGACACAGAAGTTCACACTGAAGCTTTCTTT CAISDTEVHTEAFF
TRBJ1-3 TRBV5-1 . TGCGCCAGCAGCTTGGAGAGCTCTGGAAACACCATATATTTT CASSLESSGNTIYF
TRBJ1-5 TRBV7-9 TRBD1 TGTGCCAGCAGCCGGGACAGGGGGAATCAGCCCCAGCATTTT CASSRDRGNQPQHF
TRBJ1-1 TRBV5-1 TRBD1 TGCGCCAGCAGCGAACAGGGGACTGAAGCTTTCTTT CASSEQGTEAFF
TRBJ1-2 TRBV3-1/TRBV3-2 TRBD1 TGTGCCAGCAGCCAAGAAGTGACAGGGCATGGCTACACCTTC CASSQEVTGHGYTF
TRBJ2-3 TRBV3-1/TRBV3-2 TRBD2 TGTGCCAGCAGGGAAGGCGGGGGGCACACAGATACGCAGTATTTT CASREGGGHTDTQYF
TRBJ1-1 TRBV7-7 TRBD1 TGTGCTAGCAGCTCCCCGGGACAGGGGGGAACTGAAGCTTTCTTT CASSSPGQGGTEAFF